This T cell receptor beta chain was captured by sequencing in a study of blood T cell repertoires in COVID-19. Study-level background: COVID-19 samples collected from the United States, Italy and Spain covered acute and convalescent phases. Nucleic acid was either cDNA or gDNA, and it came from T cells, B-cell-depleted T cells, or PBMCs.

Per the authors' pipeline: Using reference gene primer amplification, nucleated cell counts were estimated. Repertoires were generated with immunoSEQ multiplex PCR, while TCRdb's copy carries only in-frame clones and drops some. D and trimming were read from the DNA, whereas the V and J calls and clone size are those reported in that table. The sample includes about 120,000 clones, about nine tenths of them seen just once. Per germline, CDR1 SGHAT and CDR2 FQNNGV. Unmatched junction bases numbered 8, after V lost 2 bases and J lost 5 bases. CDR3 length equals 15 residues. The rearrangement joins TRBV11-2 to TRBJ2-7; TRBD1 matches 8 bases. The sequence came from a human donor with active COVID-19. The donor label of this sample is uncertain. The sample consisted of peripheral blood. In nucleotides, the CDR3 is TGTGCCAGCAGCTTATCGTCAGGGGGCATCGACGAGCAGTACTTC. This translates into CASSLSSGGIDEQYF.